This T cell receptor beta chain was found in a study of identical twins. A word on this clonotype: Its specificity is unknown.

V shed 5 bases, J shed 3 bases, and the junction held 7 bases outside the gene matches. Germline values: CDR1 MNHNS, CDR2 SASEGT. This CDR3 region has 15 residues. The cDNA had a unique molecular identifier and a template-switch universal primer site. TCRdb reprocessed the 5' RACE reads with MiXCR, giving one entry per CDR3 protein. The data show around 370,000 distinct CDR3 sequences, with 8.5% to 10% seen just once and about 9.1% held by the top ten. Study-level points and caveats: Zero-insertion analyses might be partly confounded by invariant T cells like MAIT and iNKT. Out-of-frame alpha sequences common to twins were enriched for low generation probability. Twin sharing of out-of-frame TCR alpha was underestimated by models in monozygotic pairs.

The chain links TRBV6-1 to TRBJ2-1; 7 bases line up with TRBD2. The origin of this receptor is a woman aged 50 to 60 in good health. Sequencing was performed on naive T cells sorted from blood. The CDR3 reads CASSRSGGDYNEQFF. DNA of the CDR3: TGTGCCAGCAGTCGCTCGGGAGGCGACTACAATGAGCAGTTCTTC.